A single sample gave rise to the 3 T cell receptor beta chains below, sequenced in a study of T cell responses to AZD1222 COVID-19 vaccine. Clones were sequenced by immunoSEQ multiplex PCR, and TCRdb holds only the in-frame ones, with some missing. The table records approximately 94,000 clones, approximately 90% of them present only once. Sequenced material: peripheral blood, taken on day 0 of AZD1222 vaccination. The receptors shown here come from an adult in good health.

The chain recombines TRBV4-1 with TRBJ1-3; D call uncertain. Trimming stripped 4 bases from V and 0 bases from J, with 16 bases between. This CDR3 spans 17 amino acids. The germline V gene has CDR1 MGHRA and CDR2 YSYEKL. CDR3 DNA sequence: TGCGCCAGCAGCCCCGACCCCAGACAAGCCTCTGGAAACACCATATATTTT. It specifies CASSPDPRQASGNTIYF.

The V call is TRBV6-2 or TRBV6-3, the J call TRBJ2-1; 15 bases are shared with TRBD2. J was trimmed by 0 bases and V by 4 bases; bases with no gene match: 10. The V gene's germline CDR1 is MNHEY and CDR2 SVGEGT. The CDR3 is 20 residues long. CDR3 in DNA: TGTGCCAGCAGTTCGGGACTAGCGGGAGGCCTCAGGAGCTCCTACAATGAGCAGTTCTTC. This translates into CASSSGLAGGLRSSYNEQFF.

The chain carries TRBV7-9 and TRBJ1-1; D possibly corresponds to TRBD1 (5 bases). This CDR3 contains 13 residues. The V end was cut by 5 bases, the J end by 5 bases, with 12 bases between. Germline CDR1 and CDR2: SEHNR and FQNEAQ (reference sequence). The CDR3 DNA is TGTGCCAGCAGCCAGGGAATACGGACTGAAGCTTTCTTT. Amino acid sequence: CASSQGIRTEAFF.